Below, 11 T cell receptor beta chains from the same sample are listed, as sequenced in a study of cytomegalovirus exposure and HLA in healthy donors (dated by TCRdb to the late 2010s). Library preparation employed the immunoSEQ multiplex PCR assay. For the multiplex PCR, a mixture combining 60 forward primers for TCR Vbeta segments and 13 reverse primers for TCR Jbeta segments was used. As stored in TCRdb, this immuneACCESS dataset retains in-frame rearrangements with V and J assigned. A fraction of the clones does not appear; measured against another copy, unresolved V genes explain less than half of the discrepancy, and the remainder lacks a known reason. For this sample the table gives approximately 180,000 clones, of which roughly 80% were detected only once. The top ten clones comprise about 1.7% of the sample. Input material: PBMCs. These receptors were collected from a woman in her late teens or twenties in good health and CMV-seronegative.

The rearrangement links TRBV27 to TRBJ1-5; no clear D gene. Germline lookup yields CDR1 MNHEY and CDR2 SMNVEV (reference sequence). Trimming shortened V by 8 bases and J by 0 bases, and 14 bases separated the two germline ends. The CDR3 consists of 15 residues. The CDR3 here is CASRFGVNSNQPQHF. The CDR3 DNA is TGTGCCAGCCGCTTCGGGGTTAATAGCAATCAGCCCCAGCATTTT.

The gene calls are TRBV4-3 and TRBJ2-7; weak D call: TRBD1 (6 bases). Germline V gene lookup returns CDR1 LGHNA and CDR2 YSLEER. V gave up 0 bases and J gave up 2 bases, with 17 bases separating them. CDR3 length equals 17 residues. CDR3 protein: CASSQDLQGQPTYEQYF. The CDR3 DNA reads TGCGCCAGCAGCCAAGATCTCCAAGGACAGCCGACCTACGAGCAGTACTTC.

The V call is TRBV19, the J call TRBJ1-5, with 7 bases matching TRBD1. This CDR3 spans 17 amino acids. Trimming cost V 3 bases and J 6 bases; bases outside gene matches: 14. Germline values: CDR1 LNHDA, CDR2 SQIVND (reference sequence). Here the CDR3 reads CASSMGLWRGRCQPQHF. DNA of the CDR3: TGTGCCAGTAGTATGGGGCTCTGGAGGGGGCGATGTCAGCCCCAGCATTTT.

J is TRBJ2-5 and V is TRBV28, with D possibly matching TRBD2 (5 bases). The J call is in doubt because the DNA end fits TRBJ2-7 better. This CDR3 is built from 13 residues. Per the germline V gene, CDR1 is MDHEN and CDR2 is SYDVKM. The CDR3 DNA reads TGTGCCAGCAGTTTAGGCAGCGGATACGAGCAGTACTTC. Residues: CASSLGSGYEQYF.

The chain has TRBV6-1 and TRBJ2-2; D may be TRBD1 (5 bases). This CDR3 comprises 14 residues. V was pared by 3 bases and J by 1 base, with 6 bases between. CDR1 and CDR2 from the germline V gene are MNHNS and SASEGT. CDR3 DNA sequence: TGTGCCAGCAGTGAGCAGGGGAACACCGGGGAGCTGTTTTTT. It specifies CASSEQGNTGELFF.

This sequence joins TRBV7-2 and TRBJ2-7; 9 bases agree with TRBD1. The length of the CDR3 is 15 residues. The V gene end was trimmed by 3 bases and the J gene end by 4 bases; junction bases not matched to a gene: 7. The germline gives CDR1 SGHTA, CDR2 FQGNSA. The DNA for the CDR3 is TGTGCCAGCAGCTTTTACTCGGGACAGGGTTACGAGCAGTACGTC. This encodes CASSFYSGQGYEQYV.

This clone was counted between two and nine times. V and J are TRBV28 and TRBJ1-3; no firm D call. CDR3 size: 13 residues. V lost 6 bases, J lost 4 bases, and 10 bases lay in between. Germline loops: CDR1 MDHEN, CDR2 SYDVKM. This chain's CDR3 is CASSYPSGNTIYF. The CDR3 DNA follows: TGTGCCAGCAGCTACCCATCCGGAAACACCATATATTTT. Together with reference TRBV28 and TRBJ1-3, the CDR3 gives the full variable domain: DVKVTQSSRYLVKRTGEKVFLECVQDMDHENMFWYRQDPGLGLRLIYFSYDVKMKEKGDIPEGYSVSREKKERFSLILESASTNQTSMYLCASSYPSGNTIYFGEGSWLTVV.

To note about this clone: The junction does not match germline at one end; this may be a read error. The gene calls are TRBV7-9 and TRBJ1-4; no reliable D call. The CDR3 covers 14 residues. Germline loops: CDR1 SEHNR, CDR2 FQNEAQ (reference sequence). DNA of the CDR3: TGTGCCAGCAGCTTATTCTCCCAGAATGAAGAACTGTTTTTT. It translates to CASSLFSQNEELFF. Complete variable domain (other parts from reference TRBV7-9 and TRBJ1-4): DTGVSQNPRHKITKRGQNVTFRCDPISEHNRLYWYRQTLGQGPEFLTYFQNEAQLEKSRLLSDRFSAERPKGSFSTLEIQRTEQGDSAMYLCASSLFSQNEELFFGSGTQLSVL.

The chain's CDR3 is CASSPHTGRDEQYF. The CDR3 coding sequence is TGTGCCAGCAGTCCGCATACAGGTAGGGACGAGCAGTACTTC. The chain uses TRBV28 and TRBJ2-7, with a possible D match to TRBD1 (5 bases). Germline CDR1 and CDR2: MDHEN and SYDVKM. The CDR3 runs 14 residues. Between the trimmed V and J ends, which lost 5 bases and 5 bases, there was a span of 16 bases.

V gene TRBV7-9 combines with J gene TRBJ2-6; tentatively, D is TRBD1 (6 bases). There are 17 residues in the CDR3. Germline CDR1 and CDR2: SEHNR and FQNEAQ (reference sequence). V gave up 2 bases and J gave up 0 bases, with 11 bases separating them. The CDR3 DNA sequence: TGTGCCAGCAGCTTATGGGACATAAGCTCTGGGGCCAACGTCCTGACTTTC. Protein: CASSLWDISSGANVLTF.

The rearrangement links TRBV2 to TRBJ1-5; D perhaps matches TRBD1 (5 bases). Germline-derived CDR1 and CDR2 are SNHLY and FYNNEI. V dropped 4 bases and J dropped 5 bases, with 15 bases sitting between them. This CDR3 contains 15 residues. The chain's CDR3 is CASSVGGGGHQPQHF. The CDR3 region has the DNA TGTGCCAGCAGTGTCGGGGGAGGTGGGCATCAGCCCCAGCATTTT.